This T cell receptor beta chain was obtained from a study of T cell responses to AZD1222 COVID-19 vaccine (dated by TCRdb to the early 2020s). For the study in its entirety: Because spike-specific TCR depth and breadth did not differ between the two schedules, AZD1222 recipients who got a second dose at roughly 4 weeks were pooled with those who got a second dose at roughly 12 weeks. TCR sequencing was performed for about 250 trial participants, of whom 200 to 210 were given two doses of AZD1222 and about 25 were given two doses of MenACWY control vaccine. Trial participants were enrolled by age into subgroups of 18-55, 56-69 and 70-plus years, and around 150, 28 and 57 TCR-sequenced participants, respectively, were included in these subgroups. General study outcomes and caveats: The whole spike protein was spanned by vaccine-associated CD4 TCRs, and dominant responses were seen in regions 160-218 and 743-854. Reportedly, almost half of the unique spike-specific TCRs recognized epitopes lying outside the regions that are mutated in the B.1.351 and B.1.1.7 variants. Most participants were white British and females outnumbered males, and the authors suggested that clonal diversity may have been underestimated. No day 14 peak-response samples were available, so repertoires were characterized only after the peak T cell response. Conclusions about previously exposed vaccinees are limited, since just five or six AZD1222 recipients were seropositive for SARS-CoV-2 at baseline. After two AZD1222 doses, spike-specific TCR breadth and depth were significantly higher than at day 0 and than in MenACWY recipients. In the small 56-69-year group, the increase in depth fell short of significance, most likely because of low power.

Reading the label with the study, this specimen's time point is: baseline before first vaccination. The vaccinee samples were drawn from two UK trials, COV001 and COV002, one of which was a single-blind randomized controlled phase 2/3 trial testing AZD1222 (ChAdOx1 nCoV-19) in healthy adults. Trial participant PBMC samples were collected at day 0 and day 28 after the second dose for TCRbeta chain sequencing. In regard to this clone: Its target antigen remains unknown. There are no base qualities to consult, and no much larger clone falls within one base.

After removal of 7 bases from V and 0 bases from J, the junction retains 1 base not matched to a gene. There are 14 amino acids in the CDR3, from cysteine to phenylalanine inclusive. The DNA shown is the 42-base CDR3, in frame from base 1. Looking up the germline V gene yields CDR1 SGHRS and CDR2 YFSETQ. The CDR3 regions of human TCRbeta chains were subjected to immunosequencing. The original pipeline was this. TCRs in the repertoires were compared against a reference library of SARS-CoV-2-specific TCRs that had been generated with the MIRA antigen-specificity platform. Breadth meant the fraction of unique TCRs that were SARS-CoV-2-associated, whereas depth meant the fraction of total T cells that were SARS-CoV-2-associated. Using the MIRA data, each spike-specific TCR was assigned both to the spike region to which the TCR was reactive and to a CD4 or CD8 class. Log10-transformed breadth and depth values were compared by one-way ANOVA with Sidak's multiple comparisons tests. Here the immuneACCESS table is served through TCRdb, limited to in-frame sequences with V and J called. Missing clones are a known gap in these copies; in checked studies unresolved V genes cover under half, and the rest lacks a known reason. V, J and clone size are taken as reported in that table, and D and trimming were inferred from the DNA itself. The sample contains 120,000 to 150,000 clones, around 88% of them found a single time. Of the sample, around 16% falls within the top ten clones.

This receptor was obtained from an adult in good health. Here the sequenced sample was peripheral blood, taken on day 0 of AZD1222 vaccination. The chain is assembled from TRBV5-1 and TRBJ2-7; 13 middle bases align to TRBD2. The nucleotide sequence reads TGCGCCAGCGGACTAGCGGGGGACTCCTACGAGCAGTACTTC. Its product reads: CASGLAGDSYEQYF.